A selection of T cell receptor beta chains follows, all from one sample in a study of blood T cell repertoires in COVID-19. Assay used: immunoSEQ multiplex PCR; TCRdb lists only in-frame clones, some missing. Found here are 68,000 or so clones, approximately 90% of them singletons; the top ten hold 5.5% to 7%. The sample consisted of peripheral blood. These receptors were taken from a woman in her seventies with acute or convalescent COVID-19. Each CDR3 is given with its conserved first and last residue. A D gene is named only where the DNA matches it firmly. Expanded clones are given a class, and other clones once, few, many or no size at all.

>.|.|TRBJ2-6|TRBV21-1
TGTGCCAGCAGCAAAGAGGACTCCCTACTAGCGGGGGGTCCTGGGGCCAACGTCCTGACTTTC
CASSKEDSLLAGGPGANVLTF
>.|.|TRBJ1-1|TRBV20-1
TGCAGTCCGAGAGGGCAAACTGAAGCTTTCTTT
CSPRGQTEAFF
>.|.|TRBJ2-7|TRBV19
TGTGCAAGCGGGACAGGACTAGGGTACTACGAGCAGTACTTC
CASGTGLGYYEQYF
>TRBD1|.|TRBJ2-3|TRBV28
TGTGCCAGCAGTCTCCGGGGACAGCGCACAGATACGCAGTATTTT
CASSLRGQRTDTQYF
>TRBD1|once|TRBJ1-4|TRBV5-1
TGCGCCAGCAGCCCCCGGGACAGGACAACTAATGAAAAACTGTTTTTT
CASSPRDRTTNEKLFF
>TRBD2|.|TRBJ2-1|TRBV13
TGTGCCAGCAGCTTTTTCTTAGCGGGGGGGTACAATGAGCAGTTCTTC
CASSFFLAGGYNEQFF
>TRBD1|once|TRBJ2-3|TRBV27
TGTGCCAGCAGTTTATTGCGGCAGGGGGGCACAGATACGCAGTATTTT
CASSLLRQGGTDTQYF
>.|.|TRBJ1-1|TRBV10-3
TGTGCCAGAAGAAACAGGGAGGGGTACACTGAAGCTTTCTTT
CARRNREGYTEAFF
>.|.|TRBJ1-2|TRBV5-1
TGCGCCAGCAGCTTGGCTCAGGGTTTTAACTATGGCTACACCTTC
CASSLAQGFNYGYTF
>.|.|TRBJ1-5|TRBV6-1
TGTGCCAGCACGGCAGGGACTGGCAATCAGCCCCAGCATTTT
CASTAGTGNQPQHF
>.|.|TRBJ1-5|TRBV27
TGTGCCAGCAGTTTATACAGGTATAGCAATCAGCCCCAGCATTTT
CASSLYRYSNQPQHF
>.|.|TRBJ1-5|TRBV19
TGTGCCAGTAGTATTGGAGGTTCCGATCAGCCCCAGCATTTT
CASSIGGSDQPQHF
>.|.|TRBJ1-2|TRBV6-6
TGTGCCAGCACTTCCTCACAGGGTCACTATGGCTACACCTTC
CASTSSQGHYGYTF
>.|.|TRBJ2-4|TRBV7-2
TGTGCCTCCATGGGAGCAAAAAACATTCAGTACTTC
CASMGAKNIQYF
>TRBD1|.|TRBJ1-6|TRBV28
TGTGCCAGCCTGACTACAGGGGCCTCACCCCTCCACTTT
CASLTTGASPLHF
>TRBD2|.|TRBJ2-1|TRBV6-6
TGTCGGACTAGCGGTTACAATGAGCAGTTCTTC
CRTSGYNEQFF
>TRBD1|.|TRBJ1-2|TRBV27
TGTGCCAGCAGGCGGACAGGGGTTAACTATGGCTACACCTTC
CASRRTGVNYGYTF
>TRBD2|.|TRBJ2-1|TRBV16
TGTGCCAGCAGCCAATTGCTAGCGGGAGGCTACAATGAGCAGTTCTTC
CASSQLLAGGYNEQFF
>.|.|TRBJ1-1|TRBV5-1
TGCGCCAGCAGAGGGGGGGCAGAAAGGGGAACTGAAGCTTTCTTT
CASRGGAERGTEAFF
>TRBD1|.|TRBJ1-2|TRBV7-9
TGTGCCAGCAGCTTGCCTTGGACAGGGCCAGCTAACTATGGCTACACCTTC
CASSLPWTGPANYGYTF
>.|once|TRBJ2-1|TRBV19
TGTGCCAGTAGTATAGTGAGGGCGAATGAGCAGTTCTTC
CASSIVRANEQFF
>TRBD2|.|TRBJ2-4|TRBV5-1
TGCGCCAGCTCCCGGGGGGGCGAGGATTACATTCAGTACTTC
CASSRGGEDYIQYF
>.|.|TRBJ1-4|TRBV6-1
TGTGCCAGCAGTGAAAGGGCAGGGTTAGGGGTTGGAAAACTGTTTTTT
CASSERAGLGVGKLFF
>TRBD1|.|TRBJ1-2|TRBV6-5
TGTGCCACCGGACAGGGACACTATGGCTACACCTTC
CATGQGHYGYTF
>.|.|TRBJ1-2|TRBV6-6
TGTGCCAGCAGCCTCTATCTCGGAGACGGCTACACCTTC
CASSLYLGDGYTF
>.|.|TRBJ1-2|TRBV18
TGTGCCAGCTCACCGGCGGGGGAATATGGCTACACCTTC
CASSPAGEYGYTF
>TRBD1|.|TRBJ2-2|TRBV4-2
TGTGCCAGCAGCCAAGCGCAAACAGGGGGCGTAACCGGGGAGCTGTTTTTT
CASSQAQTGGVTGELFF
>TRBD1|.|TRBJ2-2|TRBV5-4
TGTGCCAGCAGCTCCCGACAGGGGGTTGCCGGGGAGCTGTTTTTT
CASSSRQGVAGELFF
>.|.|TRBJ2-7|TRBV18
TGTGCCAGCTCAGCCGTTTCGGGCGAGCAGTACTTC
CASSAVSGEQYF
>.|once|TRBJ1-2|TRBV28
TGTGCCAGTAGGGGCGGCAGATCCTATGGCTACACCTTC
CASRGGRSYGYTF
>TRBD2|.|TRBJ2-3|TRBV7-9
TGTGCCAGCAGTCGACCTATAGCGGGGGGGCCCACAGATACGCAGTATTTT
CASSRPIAGGPTDTQYF